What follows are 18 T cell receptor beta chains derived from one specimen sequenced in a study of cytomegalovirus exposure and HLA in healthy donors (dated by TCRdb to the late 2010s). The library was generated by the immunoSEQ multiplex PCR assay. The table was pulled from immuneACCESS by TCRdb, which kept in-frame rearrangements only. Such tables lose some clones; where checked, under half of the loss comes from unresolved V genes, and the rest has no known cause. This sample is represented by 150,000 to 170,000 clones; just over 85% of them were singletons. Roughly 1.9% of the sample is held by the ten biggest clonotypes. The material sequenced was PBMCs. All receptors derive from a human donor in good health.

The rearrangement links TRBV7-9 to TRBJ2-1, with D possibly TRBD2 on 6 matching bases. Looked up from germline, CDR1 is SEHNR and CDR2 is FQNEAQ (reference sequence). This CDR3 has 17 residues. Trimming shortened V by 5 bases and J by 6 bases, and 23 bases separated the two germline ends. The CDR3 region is CASSPDFWRDLSNEQFF. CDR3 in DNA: TGTGCCAGCAGCCCGGACTTCTGGCGGGATCTTAGCAATGAGCAGTTCTTC.

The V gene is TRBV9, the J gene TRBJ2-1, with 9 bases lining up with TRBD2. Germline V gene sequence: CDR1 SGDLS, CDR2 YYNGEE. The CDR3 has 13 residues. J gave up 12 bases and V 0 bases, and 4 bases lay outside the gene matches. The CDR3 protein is CASSVDSGRGQFF. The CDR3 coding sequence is TGTGCCAGCAGCGTAGATAGCGGGAGAGGGCAGTTCTTC.

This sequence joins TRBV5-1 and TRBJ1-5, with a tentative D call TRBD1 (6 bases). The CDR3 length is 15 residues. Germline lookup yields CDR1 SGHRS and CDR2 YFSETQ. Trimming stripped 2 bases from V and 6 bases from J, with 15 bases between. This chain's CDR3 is CASSFSGQGGQPQHF. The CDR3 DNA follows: TGCGCCAGCAGCTTTTCAGGGCAAGGGGGTCAGCCCCAGCATTTT.

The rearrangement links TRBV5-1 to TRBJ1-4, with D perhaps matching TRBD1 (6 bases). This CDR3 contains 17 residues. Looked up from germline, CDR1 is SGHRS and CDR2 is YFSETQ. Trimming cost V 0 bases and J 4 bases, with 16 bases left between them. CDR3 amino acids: CASSLGIVQGINEKLFF. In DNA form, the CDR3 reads TGCGCCAGCAGCTTGGGGATCGTACAGGGAATTAATGAAAAACTGTTTTTT.

The CDR3 nucleotides read TGTGCCAGCAGCCATGACAGTCTTAACACTGAAGCTTTCTTT. It specifies CASSHDSLNTEAFF. This sequence joins TRBV7-2 and TRBJ1-1, with D maybe TRBD1 (5 bases). CDR1 and CDR2 (germline): SGHTA, FQGNSA. Trimming shortened V by 5 bases and J by 2 bases, and 12 bases separated the two germline ends. The CDR3 length is 14 residues.

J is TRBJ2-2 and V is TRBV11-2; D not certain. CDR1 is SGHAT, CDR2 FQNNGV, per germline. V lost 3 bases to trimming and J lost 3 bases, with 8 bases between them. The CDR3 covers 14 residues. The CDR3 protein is CASSFVSDTGELFF. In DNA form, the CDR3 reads TGTGCCAGCAGCTTTGTAAGCGACACCGGGGAGCTGTTTTTT.

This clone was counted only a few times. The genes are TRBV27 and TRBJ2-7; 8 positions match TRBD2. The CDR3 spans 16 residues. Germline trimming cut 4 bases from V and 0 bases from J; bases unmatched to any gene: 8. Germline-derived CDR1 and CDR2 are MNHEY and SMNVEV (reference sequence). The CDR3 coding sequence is TGTGCCAGCAGTTCCCCCTCTAGCGGGCCCTCCTACGAGCAGTACTTC. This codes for CASSSPSSGPSYEQYF.

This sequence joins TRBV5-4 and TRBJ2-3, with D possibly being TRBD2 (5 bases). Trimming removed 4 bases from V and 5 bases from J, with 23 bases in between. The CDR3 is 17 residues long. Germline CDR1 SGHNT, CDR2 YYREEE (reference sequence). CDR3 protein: CASSVPGPARTGDTQYF. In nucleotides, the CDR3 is TGTGCCAGCAGCGTCCCGGGCCCAGCTCGGACTGGAGATACGCAGTATTTT.

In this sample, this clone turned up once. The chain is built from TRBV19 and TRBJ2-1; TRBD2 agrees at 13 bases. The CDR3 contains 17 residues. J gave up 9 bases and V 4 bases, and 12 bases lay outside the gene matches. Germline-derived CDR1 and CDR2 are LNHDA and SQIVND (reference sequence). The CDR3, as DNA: TGTGCCAGTAGTACCTATCGGACTAGCGGGAGTATCGGTGAGCAGTTCTTC. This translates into CASSTYRTSGSIGEQFF.

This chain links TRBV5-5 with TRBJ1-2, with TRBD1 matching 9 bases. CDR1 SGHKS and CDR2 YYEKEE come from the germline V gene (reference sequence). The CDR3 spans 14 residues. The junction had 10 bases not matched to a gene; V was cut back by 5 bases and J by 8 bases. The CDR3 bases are TGTGCCAGCAGTCCGGTGGGACAGGGTCGCGGCTACACCTTC. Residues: CASSPVGQGRGYTF. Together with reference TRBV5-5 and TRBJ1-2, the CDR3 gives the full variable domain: DAGVTQSPTHLIKTRGQQVTLRCSPISGHKSVSWYQQVLGQGPQFIFQYYEKEERGRGNFPDRFSARQFPNYSSELNVNALLLGDSALYLCASSPVGQGRGYTFGSGTRLTVV.

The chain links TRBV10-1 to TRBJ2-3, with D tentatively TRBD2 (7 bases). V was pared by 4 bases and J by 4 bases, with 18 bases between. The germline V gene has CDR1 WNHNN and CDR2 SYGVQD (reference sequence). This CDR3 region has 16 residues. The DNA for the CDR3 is TGCGCCAGCAGTGTCGGGGGGACCCCAGGGGCAGATACGCAGTATTTT. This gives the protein CASSVGGTPGADTQYF.

The CDR3 protein is CASSLTGEGQGYTF. In nucleotides, the CDR3 is TGTGCCAGCAGCTTAACGGGGGAGGGGCAGGGCTACACCTTC. V gene TRBV7-3 combines with J gene TRBJ1-2; D might be TRBD1 (5 bases). The CDR3 length is 14 residues. Trimming shortened V by 0 bases and J by 8 bases, and 13 bases separated the two germline ends. Germline CDR1 and CDR2: SGHTA and FQGTGA.

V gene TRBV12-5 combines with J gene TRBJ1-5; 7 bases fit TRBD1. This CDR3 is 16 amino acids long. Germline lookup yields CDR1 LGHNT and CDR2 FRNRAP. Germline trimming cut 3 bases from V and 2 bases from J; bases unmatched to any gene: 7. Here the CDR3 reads CASGFITGVGNQPQHF. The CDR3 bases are TGTGCTAGTGGTTTCATCACAGGGGTCGGCAATCAGCCCCAGCATTTT.

CDR3 protein: CSVGTGINYGYTF. The CDR3 nucleotides are TGCAGCGTTGGGACAGGGATCAACTATGGCTACACCTTC. V gene TRBV29-1 combines with J gene TRBJ1-2; 8 bases are shared with TRBD1. Trimming at V came to 4 bases and at J to 2 bases, leaving 3 bases not matched to a gene. Germline-derived CDR1 and CDR2 are SQVTM and ANQGSEA. This CDR3 is 13 amino acids long.

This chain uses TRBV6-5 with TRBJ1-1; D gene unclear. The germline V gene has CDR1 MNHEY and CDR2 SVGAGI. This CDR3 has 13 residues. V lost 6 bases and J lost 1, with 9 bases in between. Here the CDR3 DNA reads TGTGCCAGCAGAGTTAGACAGAACACTGAAGCTTTCTTT. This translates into CASRVRQNTEAFF.

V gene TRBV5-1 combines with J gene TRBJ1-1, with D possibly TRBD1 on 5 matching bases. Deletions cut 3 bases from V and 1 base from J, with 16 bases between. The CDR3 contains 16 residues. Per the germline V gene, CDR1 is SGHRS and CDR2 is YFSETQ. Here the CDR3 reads CASSSGGVPRNTEAFF. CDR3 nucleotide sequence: TGCGCCAGCAGCTCGGGGGGGGTCCCCCGGAACACTGAAGCTTTCTTT.

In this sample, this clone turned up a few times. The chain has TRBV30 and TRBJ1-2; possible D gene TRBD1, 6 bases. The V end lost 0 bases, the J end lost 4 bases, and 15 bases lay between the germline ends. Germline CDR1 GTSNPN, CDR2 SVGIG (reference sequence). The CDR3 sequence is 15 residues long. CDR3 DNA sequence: TGTGCCTGGAGTGTCGTGGACAGATACTCCTATGGCTACACCTTC. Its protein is CAWSVVDRYSYGYTF.

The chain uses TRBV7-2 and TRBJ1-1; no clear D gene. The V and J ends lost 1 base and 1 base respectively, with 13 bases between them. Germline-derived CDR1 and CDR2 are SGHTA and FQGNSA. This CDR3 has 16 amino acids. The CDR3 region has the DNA TGTGCCAGCAGCTTAGGACCTAGGGCGGGGAACACTGAAGCTTTCTTT. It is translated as CASSLGPRAGNTEAFF.